Presented here are 15 T cell receptor beta chains from one specimen sequenced in a study of blood T cells in healthy people across ages. For the second PCR, which ran for about 7 to 12 cycles, a sample-barcoded 5' primer and a J-beta primer mix were used. One entry per CDR3 protein results from TCRdb running MiXCR on the 5' RACE reads. The data contain about 1 million distinct CDR3 sequences, under 55% of them singletons. The sample taken for sequencing was blood. These receptor sequences come from a woman in her fifties or sixties in good health.

The CDR3 nucleotides are TGTGCCAGCAGTGAATGGGCTAGCGGGAGCACAGATACGCAGTATTTT. Translated: CASSEWASGSTDTQYF. V gene TRBV25-1 combines with J gene TRBJ2-3, with 8 positions matching TRBD2. In germline, CDR1 is MGHDK, CDR2 SYGVNS. J gave up 0 bases and V 1 base, and 3 bases lay outside the gene matches. The CDR3 covers 16 residues.

V usage is TRBV12-3 or TRBV12-4 and J usage is TRBJ2-6, with a weak D call TRBD1 (6 bases). This CDR3 has 19 amino acids. V was cut by 6 bases and J by 1 base, with 22 bases left in between. The CDR3 DNA follows: TGTGCCAGCAGCAACTTCAGGCGGCAGGGGAAGTCTGGGGCCAACGTCCTGACTTTC. It codes for CASSNFRRQGKSGANVLTF.

The chain links TRBV14 to TRBJ2-7, with 7 bases matching TRBD2. With 2 bases clipped from V and 4 bases from J, the junction kept 8 bases outside the gene matches. The CDR3 consists of 15 residues. Germline values: CDR1 SGHDN, CDR2 FVKESK. DNA of the CDR3: TGTGCCAGCAGCCAACTCCCGGGAGGTTTATACGAGCAGTACTTC. This gives the protein CASSQLPGGLYEQYF.

This clonotype appeared once. V gene TRBV6-2 or TRBV6-3 combines with J gene TRBJ2-5; D is uncertain. TRBJ2-7 matches the DNA end more closely, so the J call is doubtful. CDR1 and CDR2 from the germline V gene are MNHEY and SVGEGT. The CDR3 loop spans 15 amino acids. CDR3 coding DNA: TGTGCCAGCAGTTCAACCGGTTTAGGGCCGTCCGAGCAGTACTTC. Its protein is CASSSTGLGPSEQYF.

This clonotype turned up a few times. This chain uses TRBV7-2 with TRBJ2-7, with 11 bases aligning to TRBD2. V shed 5 bases and J 2 bases; nucleotides not matched to a gene: 8. Germline V gene lookup returns CDR1 SGHTA and CDR2 FQGNSA. The CDR3 consists of 16 residues. The chain's CDR3 is CASSPLTSGITYEQYF. The CDR3 DNA reads as TGTGCCAGCAGCCCGCTGACTAGCGGGATAACCTACGAGCAGTACTTC.

V is TRBV28 and J is TRBJ1-2; the D gene is possibly TRBD1 (6 bases). This CDR3 is 13 amino acids long. V was cut by 10 bases and J by 4 bases, with 16 bases left in between. Germline CDR1 is MDHEN and CDR2 is SYDVKM. In DNA, the CDR3 is TGTGCCAACAGCCACGGGACACTCTATGGCTACACCTTC. Translation gives CANSHGTLYGYTF.

In its sample, this clonotype was seen a few times. This chain uses TRBV7-2 with TRBJ2-7; no clear D. The CDR3 is 13 residues long. The V end was cut by 3 bases, the J end by 0 bases, with 6 bases between. CDR1 and CDR2 (germline): SGHTA, FQGNSA. CDR3 loop: CASSLEISYEQYF. The CDR3 region has the DNA TGTGCCAGCAGCTTGGAGATCTCCTACGAGCAGTACTTC.

The chain is built from TRBV7-9 and TRBJ1-4; D remains ambiguous. Trimming shortened V by 2 bases and J by 0 bases, and 10 bases separated the two germline ends. CDR3 length: 16 residues. The germline gives CDR1 SEHNR, CDR2 FQNEAQ (reference sequence). This CDR3 reads CASSLLGPATNEKLFF. The CDR3 DNA follows: TGTGCCAGCAGCTTACTGGGTCCCGCAACTAATGAAAAACTGTTTTTT. The full variable domain, rest sourced from reference TRBV7-9 and TRBJ1-4, is DTGVSQNPRHKITKRGQNVTFRCDPISEHNRLYWYRQTLGQGPEFLTYFQNEAQLEKSRLLSDRFSAERPKGSFSTLEIQRTEQGDSAMYLCASSLLGPATNEKLFFGSGTQLSVL.

This clonotype was seen a few times. The chain couples TRBV20-1 to TRBJ2-4, with 11 bases that match TRBD2. The J call may be in error: the DNA end matches TRBJ2-7 better. The CDR3 runs 12 residues. Germline CDR1 reads DFQATT; CDR2 reads SNEGSKA (reference sequence). CDR3 loop: CSGGLAADEQYF. The CDR3 nucleotides are TGCAGTGGGGGACTAGCGGCTGACGAGCAGTACTTC.

This chain joins TRBV6-2 or TRBV6-3 and TRBJ2-7; 7 nucleotides match TRBD1. The V gene end was trimmed by 2 bases and the J gene end by 0 bases; junction bases not matched to a gene: 7. In germline, CDR1 is MNHEY, CDR2 SVGEGT. There are 16 residues in the CDR3. The CDR3 loop is CASSYRGTVTSYEQYF. The CDR3 nucleotides read TGTGCCAGCAGTTACCGTGGGACAGTCACCTCCTACGAGCAGTACTTC.

This chain joins TRBV9 and TRBJ1-1; D remains ambiguous. CDR1 SGDLS and CDR2 YYNGEE come from the germline V gene. This CDR3 is 11 amino acids long. V shed 3 bases and J shed 5 bases, with 5 bases lying between them. The CDR3 nucleotides are TGTGCCAGCAGCGGGCGGACTGAAGCTTTCTTT. Translation: CASSGRTEAFF.

With respect to this clonotype: The CDR3 does not end in the conserved phenylalanine or tryptophan, so this is likely a read error. J is TRBJ1-1 and V is TRBV29-1; D is unresolved. Germline V gene lookup returns CDR1 SQVTM and CDR2 ANQGSEA. The CDR3 contains 13 residues. With 7 bases removed from V and 6 bases from J, the gap between germline ends came to 18 bases. The CDR3: CSGSPTRVAEAFL. The CDR3 DNA sequence: TGCAGCGGATCCCCGACTCGAGTAGCTGAAGCTTTCCTT.

A remark on this clonotype: Since a much larger clone is just one base distant, this may be a read error. V is TRBV29-1 and J is TRBJ2-7; TRBD1 agrees at 12 bases. The CDR3 is 15 amino acids. Germline V gene data show CDR1 as SQVTM and CDR2 as ANQGSEA. The CDR3 nucleotides are TGCAGTATCCTGGCGGGACAGGGGGCTGGCTACGAGCAGTACTTC. Its translation: CSILAGQGAGYEQYF.

The rearrangement joins TRBV29-1 to TRBJ2-3; the match to TRBD1 covers 9 bases. The junction had 9 bases not matched to a gene; V was cut back by 7 bases and J by 4 bases. This CDR3 contains 14 residues. Germline CDR1 reads SQVTM; CDR2 reads ANQGSEA. The CDR3 reads CSAQVGQGSDTQYF. DNA of the CDR3: TGCAGCGCCCAAGTAGGACAGGGGTCAGATACGCAGTATTTT.

V is TRBV7-6 and J is TRBJ2-5; D perhaps matches TRBD1 (5 bases). CDR3 length equals 15 residues. Trimming took 4 bases from V and 3 from J, leaving 15 bases between them. Germline values: CDR1 SGHVS, CDR2 FNYEAQ. This CDR3 reads CASSSMRTTEETQYF. The CDR3 coding sequence is TGTGCCAGCAGCTCGATGAGGACAACCGAAGAGACCCAGTACTTC.